This TCR beta chain derives from a study of T cells in localized non-small cell lung cancer. General observations from the study: Only one tumor region went through sequencing, so heterogeneity may still be there. In uninvolved adjacent lung, T cell clonality reached its highest value, exceeding tumor.

The CDR3 is made up of 12 amino acids. In germline, CDR1 is SGHVS, CDR2 FNYEAQ. V dropped 4 bases and J dropped 8 bases, with 8 bases sitting between them. Comments on this clone: As yet, its antigen is unknown.

The assay was immunoSEQ multiplex PCR, and TCRdb's table has in-frame clones only and misses some. The sample records 35,000 to 40,000 clones, approximately 89% being singletons. The sequence was obtained from a woman aged 35 to 69 with stage I lung adenocarcinoma. The sample was peripheral blood, taken before any cancer treatment. The chain links TRBV7-6 to TRBJ1-4; D remains unclear. CDR3 loop: CASSSQQEKLFF. DNA for the CDR3: TGTGCCAGCAGCTCGCAACAAGAAAAACTGTTTTTT.